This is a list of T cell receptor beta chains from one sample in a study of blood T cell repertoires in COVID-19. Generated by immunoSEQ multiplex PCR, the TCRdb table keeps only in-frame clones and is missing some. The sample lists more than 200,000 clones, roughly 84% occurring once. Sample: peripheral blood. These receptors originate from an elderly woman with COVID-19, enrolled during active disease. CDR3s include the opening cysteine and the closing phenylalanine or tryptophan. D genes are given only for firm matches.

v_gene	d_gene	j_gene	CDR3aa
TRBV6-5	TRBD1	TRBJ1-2	CASSRDSLYGYTF
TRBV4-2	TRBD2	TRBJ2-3	CASSQGGVLAGGRSDTQYF
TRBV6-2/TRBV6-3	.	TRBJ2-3	CASSYSRAGGMDTQYF
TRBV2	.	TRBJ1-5	CASSEVSRGNQPQHF
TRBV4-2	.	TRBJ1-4	CASSQPGPEKLFF
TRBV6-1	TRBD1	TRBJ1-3	CASSEPAGGRGNTIYF
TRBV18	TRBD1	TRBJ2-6	CASSPVGQGAGSGANVLTF
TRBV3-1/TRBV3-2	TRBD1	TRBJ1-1	CASSQGQGREAFF
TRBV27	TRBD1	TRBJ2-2	CASSLKGAGTAATGELFF
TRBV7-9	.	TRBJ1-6	CASSLGVINSPLHF
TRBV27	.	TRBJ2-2	CASRQWGGAGGELFF
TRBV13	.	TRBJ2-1	CASSPIGADYNEQFF
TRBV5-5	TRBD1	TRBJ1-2	CASSLIGSGQIYGYTF
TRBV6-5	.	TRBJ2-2	CASSLGPRDTGELFF
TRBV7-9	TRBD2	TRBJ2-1	CASSFRLAGDVVNEQFF
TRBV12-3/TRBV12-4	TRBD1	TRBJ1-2	CASSLGQGYTF
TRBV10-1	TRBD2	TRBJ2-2	CASSPSGGASGELFF
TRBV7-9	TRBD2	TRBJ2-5	CASSLGLAGGQQETQYF
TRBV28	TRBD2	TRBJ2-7	CASSLAGGPYEQYF
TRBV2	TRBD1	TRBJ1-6	CASSGAGGYGSPLHF
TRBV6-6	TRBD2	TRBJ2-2	CASRSSGKNTGELFF
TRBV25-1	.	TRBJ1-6	CASSDASQGMNSPLHF
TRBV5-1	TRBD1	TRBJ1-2	CASSSGQGSYYGYTF
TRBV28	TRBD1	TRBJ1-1	CASRPGTANTEAFF
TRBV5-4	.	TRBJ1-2	CASRLRGGYGYTF
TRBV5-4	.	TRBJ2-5	CASSFLLGPETQYF
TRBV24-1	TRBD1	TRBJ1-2	CATSDFRQGNYGYTF
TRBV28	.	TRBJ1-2	CASSTGPGHYGYTF
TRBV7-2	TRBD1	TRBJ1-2	CASSGTGTDGYTF
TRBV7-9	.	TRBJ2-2	CASSLFPSTSTGELFF
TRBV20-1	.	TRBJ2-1	CSASTTSSYNEQFF
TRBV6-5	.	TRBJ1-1	CASSYSGISNTEAFF
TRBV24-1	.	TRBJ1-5	CATSDGGTNQPQHF
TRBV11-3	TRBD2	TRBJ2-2	CASSPGGLNTGELFF
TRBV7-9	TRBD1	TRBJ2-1	CASSRTTDRGAGVF
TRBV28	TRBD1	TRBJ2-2	CASSQQGARAGELFF
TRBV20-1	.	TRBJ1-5	CSASGSGSGNQPQHF
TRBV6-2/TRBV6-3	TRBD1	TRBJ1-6	CASSRGQGRLSPLHF